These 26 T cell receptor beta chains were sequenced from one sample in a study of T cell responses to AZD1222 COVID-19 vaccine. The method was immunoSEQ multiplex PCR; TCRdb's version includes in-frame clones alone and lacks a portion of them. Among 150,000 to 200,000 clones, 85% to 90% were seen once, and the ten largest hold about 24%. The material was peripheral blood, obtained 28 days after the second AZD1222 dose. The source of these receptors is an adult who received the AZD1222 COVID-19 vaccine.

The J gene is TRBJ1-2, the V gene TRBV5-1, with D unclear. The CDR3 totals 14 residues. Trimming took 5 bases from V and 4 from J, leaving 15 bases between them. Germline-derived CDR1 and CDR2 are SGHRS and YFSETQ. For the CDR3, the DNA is TGCGCCAGCAGAAAGGGCGAAGGGCCCTATGGCTACACCTTC. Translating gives CASRKGEGPYGYTF.

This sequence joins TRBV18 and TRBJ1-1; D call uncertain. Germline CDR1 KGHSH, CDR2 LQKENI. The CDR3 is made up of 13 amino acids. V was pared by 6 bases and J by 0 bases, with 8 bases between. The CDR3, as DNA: TGTGCCAGCTCTCCCGACATGAACACTGAAGCTTTCTTT. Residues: CASSPDMNTEAFF.

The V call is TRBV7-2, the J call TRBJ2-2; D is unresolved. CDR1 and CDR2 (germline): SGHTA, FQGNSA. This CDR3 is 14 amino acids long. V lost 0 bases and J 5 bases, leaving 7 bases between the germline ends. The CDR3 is CASSLARETGELFF. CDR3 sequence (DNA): TGTGCCAGCAGCTTAGCCCGCGAGACCGGGGAGCTGTTTTTT.

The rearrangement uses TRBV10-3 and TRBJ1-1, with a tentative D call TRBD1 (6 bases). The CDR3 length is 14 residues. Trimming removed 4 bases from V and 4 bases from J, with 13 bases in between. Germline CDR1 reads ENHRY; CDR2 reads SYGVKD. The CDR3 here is CAISVQGAGTEAFF. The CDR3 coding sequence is TGTGCCATCAGTGTACAGGGAGCGGGCACTGAAGCTTTCTTT.

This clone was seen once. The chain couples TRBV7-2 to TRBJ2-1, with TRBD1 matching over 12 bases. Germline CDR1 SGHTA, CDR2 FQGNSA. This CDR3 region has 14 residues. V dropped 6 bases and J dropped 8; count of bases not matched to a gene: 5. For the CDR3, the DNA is TGTGCCAGCAGGTCGGGACAGGGGGCCCATGAGCAGTTCTTC. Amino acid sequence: CASRSGQGAHEQFF.

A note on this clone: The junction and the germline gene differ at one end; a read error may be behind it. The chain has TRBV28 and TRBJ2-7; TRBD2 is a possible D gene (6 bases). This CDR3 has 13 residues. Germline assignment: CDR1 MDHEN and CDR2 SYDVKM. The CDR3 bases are TGTGCCAGCAGTCACCGCAATAGGGGTTTAGCGGACTTC. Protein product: CASSHRNRGLADF.

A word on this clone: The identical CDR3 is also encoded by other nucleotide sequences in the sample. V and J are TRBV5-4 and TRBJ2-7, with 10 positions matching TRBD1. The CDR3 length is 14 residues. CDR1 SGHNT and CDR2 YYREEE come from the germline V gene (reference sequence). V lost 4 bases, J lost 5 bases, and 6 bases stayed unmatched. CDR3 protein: CASSPGQGRDEQYF. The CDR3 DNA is TGTGCCAGCAGCCCGGGACAGGGGAGGGACGAGCAGTACTTC.

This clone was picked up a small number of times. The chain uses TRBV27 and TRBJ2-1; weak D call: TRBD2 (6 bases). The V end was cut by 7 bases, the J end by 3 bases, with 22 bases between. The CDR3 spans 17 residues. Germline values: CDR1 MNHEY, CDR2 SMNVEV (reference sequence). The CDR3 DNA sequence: TGTGCCAGCATCGATCCCCGCGGGGATCCCTACTACAATGAGCAGTTCTTC. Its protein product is CASIDPRGDPYYNEQFF.

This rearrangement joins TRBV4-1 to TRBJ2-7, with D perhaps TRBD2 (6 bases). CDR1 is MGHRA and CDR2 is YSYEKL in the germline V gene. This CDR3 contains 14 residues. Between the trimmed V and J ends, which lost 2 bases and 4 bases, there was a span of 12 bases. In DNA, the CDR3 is TGCGCCAGCAGCCAACCTACTCGGGGGTACGAGCAGTACTTC. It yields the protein CASSQPTRGYEQYF.

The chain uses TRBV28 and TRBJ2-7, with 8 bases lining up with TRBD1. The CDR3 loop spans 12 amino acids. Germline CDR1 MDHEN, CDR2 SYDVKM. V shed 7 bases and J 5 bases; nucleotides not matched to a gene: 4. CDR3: CASISQGDEQYF. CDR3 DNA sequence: TGTGCCAGCATCTCACAGGGGGACGAGCAGTACTTC. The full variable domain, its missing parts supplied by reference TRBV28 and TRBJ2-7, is DVKVTQSSRYLVKRTGEKVFLECVQDMDHENMFWYRQDPGLGLRLIYFSYDVKMKEKGDIPEGYSVSREKKERFSLILESASTNQTSMYLCASISQGDEQYFGPGTRLTVT.

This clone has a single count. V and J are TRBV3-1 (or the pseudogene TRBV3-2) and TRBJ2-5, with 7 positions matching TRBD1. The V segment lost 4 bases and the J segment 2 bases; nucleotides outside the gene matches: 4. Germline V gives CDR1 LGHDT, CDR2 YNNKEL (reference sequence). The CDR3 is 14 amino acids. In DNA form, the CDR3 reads TGTGCCAGCAGCCCGACAGGGCGGCAAGAGACCCAGTACTTC. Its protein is CASSPTGRQETQYF.

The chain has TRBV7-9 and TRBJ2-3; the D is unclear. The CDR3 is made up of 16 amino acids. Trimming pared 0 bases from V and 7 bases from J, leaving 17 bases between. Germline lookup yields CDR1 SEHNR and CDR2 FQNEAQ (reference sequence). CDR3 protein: CASSLAGLAARYTQYF. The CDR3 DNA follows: TGTGCCAGCAGCTTAGCAGGGTTGGCGGCCAGGTATACGCAGTATTTT.

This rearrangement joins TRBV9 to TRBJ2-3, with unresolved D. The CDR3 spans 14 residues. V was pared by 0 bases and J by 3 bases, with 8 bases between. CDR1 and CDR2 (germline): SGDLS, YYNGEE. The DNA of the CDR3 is TGTGCCAGCAGCGTAGTGTGGGGAACAGATACGCAGTATTTT. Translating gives CASSVVWGTDTQYF.

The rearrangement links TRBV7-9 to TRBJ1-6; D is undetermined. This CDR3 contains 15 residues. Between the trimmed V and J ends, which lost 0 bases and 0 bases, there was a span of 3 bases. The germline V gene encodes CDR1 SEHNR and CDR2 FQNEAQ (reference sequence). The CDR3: CASSLASSYNSPLHF. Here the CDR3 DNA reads TGTGCCAGCAGCTTAGCGAGCTCCTATAATTCACCCCTCCACTTT.

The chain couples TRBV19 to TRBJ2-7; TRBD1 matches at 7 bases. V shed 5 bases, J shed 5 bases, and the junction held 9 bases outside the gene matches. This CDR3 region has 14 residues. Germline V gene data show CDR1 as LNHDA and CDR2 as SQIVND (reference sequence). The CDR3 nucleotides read TGTGCCAGTAGTGGAACAGGGGCGGCTCACGAGCAGTACTTC. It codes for CASSGTGAAHEQYF.

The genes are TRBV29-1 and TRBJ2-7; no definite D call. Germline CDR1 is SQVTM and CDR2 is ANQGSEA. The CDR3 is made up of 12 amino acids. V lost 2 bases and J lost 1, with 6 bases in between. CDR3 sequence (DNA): TGCAGCGTTGAAACGGAATCCTACGAGCAGTACTTC. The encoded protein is CSVETESYEQYF.

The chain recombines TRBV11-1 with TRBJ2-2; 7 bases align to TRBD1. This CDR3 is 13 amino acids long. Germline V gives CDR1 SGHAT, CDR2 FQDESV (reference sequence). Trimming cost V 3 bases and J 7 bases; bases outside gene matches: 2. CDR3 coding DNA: TGTGCCAGCAGCTTGACAGGGCTCGGGGAGCTGTTTTTT. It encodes CASSLTGLGELFF.

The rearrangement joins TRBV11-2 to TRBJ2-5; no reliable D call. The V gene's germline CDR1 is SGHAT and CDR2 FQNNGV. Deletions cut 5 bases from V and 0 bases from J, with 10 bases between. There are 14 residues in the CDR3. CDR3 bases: TGTGCCAGCAGCCCCCGTCCAAACCAAGAGACCCAGTACTTC. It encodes CASSPRPNQETQYF.

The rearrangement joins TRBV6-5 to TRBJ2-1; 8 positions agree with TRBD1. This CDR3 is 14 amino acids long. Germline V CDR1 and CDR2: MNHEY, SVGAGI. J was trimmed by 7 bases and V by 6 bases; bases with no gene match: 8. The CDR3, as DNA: TGTGCCAGCAGCCCCCTGGGGGACAGGAATGAGCAGTTCTTC. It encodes CASSPLGDRNEQFF.

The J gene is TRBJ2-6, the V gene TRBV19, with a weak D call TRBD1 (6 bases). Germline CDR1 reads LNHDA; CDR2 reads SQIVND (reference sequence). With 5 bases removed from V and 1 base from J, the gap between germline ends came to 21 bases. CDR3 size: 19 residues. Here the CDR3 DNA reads TGTGCCAGTAGTCCCCGGGGCAGGGGCCCTGTGTCTGGGGCCAACGTCCTGACTTTC. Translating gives CASSPRGRGPVSGANVLTF.

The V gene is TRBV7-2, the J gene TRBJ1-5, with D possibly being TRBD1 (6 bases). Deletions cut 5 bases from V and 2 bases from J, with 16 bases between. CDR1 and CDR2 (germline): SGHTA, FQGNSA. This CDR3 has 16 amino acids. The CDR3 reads CASSKGGGAGNQPQHF. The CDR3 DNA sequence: TGTGCCAGCAGCAAAGGGGGGGGCGCGGGCAATCAGCCCCAGCATTTT.

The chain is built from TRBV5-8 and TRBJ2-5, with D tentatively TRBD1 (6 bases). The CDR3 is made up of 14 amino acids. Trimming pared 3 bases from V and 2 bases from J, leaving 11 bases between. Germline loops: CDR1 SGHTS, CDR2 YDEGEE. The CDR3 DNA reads TGTGCCAGCAGCTCAACAGGGAAACAAGAGACCCAGTACTTC. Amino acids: CASSSTGKQETQYF.

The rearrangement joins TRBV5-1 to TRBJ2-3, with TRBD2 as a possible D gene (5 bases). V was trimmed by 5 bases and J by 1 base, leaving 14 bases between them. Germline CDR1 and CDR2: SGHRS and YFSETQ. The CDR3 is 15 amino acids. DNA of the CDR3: TGCGCCAGCAGGTCCGAGGGCCGGGGCACAGATACGCAGTATTTT. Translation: CASRSEGRGTDTQYF.

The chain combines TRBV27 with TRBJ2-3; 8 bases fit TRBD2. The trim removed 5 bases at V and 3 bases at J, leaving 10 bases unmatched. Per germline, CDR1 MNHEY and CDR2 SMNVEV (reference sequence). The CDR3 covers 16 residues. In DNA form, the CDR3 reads TGTGCCAGCAGTCCTCTTCTAACGGGAGGGACAGATACGCAGTATTTT. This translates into CASSPLLTGGTDTQYF.

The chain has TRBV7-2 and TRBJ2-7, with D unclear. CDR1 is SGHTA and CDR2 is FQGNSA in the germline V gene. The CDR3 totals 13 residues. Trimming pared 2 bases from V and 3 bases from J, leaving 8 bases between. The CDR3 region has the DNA TGTGCCAGCAGCTTATTGAACAGCTACGAGCAGTACTTC. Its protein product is CASSLLNSYEQYF.

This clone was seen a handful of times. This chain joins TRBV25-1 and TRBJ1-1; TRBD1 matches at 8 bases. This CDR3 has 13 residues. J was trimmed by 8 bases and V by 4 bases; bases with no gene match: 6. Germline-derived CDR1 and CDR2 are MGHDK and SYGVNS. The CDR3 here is CASSVPGQEEAFF. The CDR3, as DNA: TGTGCCAGCAGTGTCCCGGGACAGGAGGAAGCTTTCTTT.